This T cell receptor beta chain appears in the sequencing data of a study of control samples from healthy donors and cancer patients. Data came from immunoSEQ multiplex PCR; TCRdb stores just in-frame clones and leaves some out. This sample has about 92,000 clones; 82% occur once, and the top ten carry about 9.8%. The origin of this receptor is an older woman in good health. The sample was blood.

The CDR3 here is CASPGDSVDFSGANVLTF. The CDR3 DNA follows: TGTGCCAGTCCAGGGGATAGCGTCGATTTCTCTGGGGCCAACGTCCTGACTTTC. V usage is TRBV9 and J usage is TRBJ2-6, with D possibly TRBD1 on 6 matching bases. Between the trimmed V and J ends, which lost 8 bases and 0 bases, there was a span of 21 bases. The CDR3 has 18 residues. From germline, CDR1 is SGDLS and CDR2 YYNGEE.